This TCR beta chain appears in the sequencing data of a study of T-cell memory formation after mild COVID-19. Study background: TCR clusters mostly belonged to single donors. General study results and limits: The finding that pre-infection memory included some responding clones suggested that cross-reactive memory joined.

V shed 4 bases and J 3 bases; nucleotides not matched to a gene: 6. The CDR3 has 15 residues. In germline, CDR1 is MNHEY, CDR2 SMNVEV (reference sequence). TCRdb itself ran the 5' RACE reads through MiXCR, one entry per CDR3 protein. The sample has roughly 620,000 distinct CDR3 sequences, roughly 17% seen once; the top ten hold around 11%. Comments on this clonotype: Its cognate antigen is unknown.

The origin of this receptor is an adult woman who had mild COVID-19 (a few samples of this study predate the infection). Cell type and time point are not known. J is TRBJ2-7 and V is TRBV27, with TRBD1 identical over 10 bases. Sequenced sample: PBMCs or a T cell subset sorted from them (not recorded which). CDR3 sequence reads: CASSWTGGTSYEQYF. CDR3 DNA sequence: TGTGCCAGCAGTTGGACAGGGGGGACGAGCTACGAGCAGTACTTC.